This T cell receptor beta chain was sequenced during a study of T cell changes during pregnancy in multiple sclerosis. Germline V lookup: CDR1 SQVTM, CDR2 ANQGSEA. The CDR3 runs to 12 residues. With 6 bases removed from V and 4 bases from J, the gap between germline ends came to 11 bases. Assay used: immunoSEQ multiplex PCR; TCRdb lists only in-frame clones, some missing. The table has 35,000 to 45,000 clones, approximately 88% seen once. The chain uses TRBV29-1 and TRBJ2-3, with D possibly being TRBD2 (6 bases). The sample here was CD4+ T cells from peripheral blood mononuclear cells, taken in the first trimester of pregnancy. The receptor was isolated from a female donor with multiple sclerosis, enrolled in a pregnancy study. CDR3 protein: CSVRGTADTQYF. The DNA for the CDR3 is TGCAGCGTACGGGGGACCGCAGATACGCAGTATTTT.